Following are 5 T cell receptor beta chains from one sample sequenced in a study of tumor-infiltrating lymphocytes in primary liver carcinoma. cDNA specific to TCR beta was made from 500 ng of total RNA, with a constant-region primer employed for priming. Three-round nested multiplex PCR performed with slightly modified ARM-PCR produced the TCR beta libraries. Rounds one and two of PCR, each of 10 to 11 cycles, were primed with TRBV1-TRBV30 forward primers and a C-beta reverse primer. TCRdb re-called the multiplex PCR reads through MiXCR, storing one row per CDR3 protein. The table includes 30,000 to 40,000 distinct CDR3 sequences, less than 85% detected once. The source material, roughly 18-30 mg of unsorted bulk tissue, was used to co-extract RNA and DNA. Sequencing input: liver tumor tissue from sampling region 4. Subset specified: tumor region T4, right-lateral pole. The receptors stem from a man aged 40-50 years with primary liver carcinoma and hepatitis B virus infection.

Remarks on this clonotype: One junction end does not reproduce the germline sequence, and a read error may be involved. The V and J genes are TRBV14 and TRBJ2-1, with TRBD2 matching over 8 bases. The CDR3 consists of 16 residues. Germline CDR1 and CDR2: SGHDN and FVKESK. CDR3 nucleotides: TGTGTCAGCAATGCCGTAGCGGGATGGGTAAACAATGAGGAGTTCTTC. Translation: CVSNAVAGWVNNEEFF.

This clonotype was counted a few times. At one end, the junction sequence differs from germline, possibly due to a read error. The CDR3 here is CASSELQGLATTDTQYF. CDR3 bases: TGCGCCAGCAGTGAGTTACAGGGACTAGCTACCACAGATACGCAATATTTT. The chain employs TRBV10-2 and TRBJ2-3; 9 bases fit TRBD2. CDR3 length equals 17 residues. Germline loops: CDR1 WSHSY, CDR2 SAAADI.

As concerns this clonotype: One end of the junction does not line up with germline, which may come from a read error. The chain recombines TRBV30 with TRBJ1-1, with D hard to call. Per the germline V gene, CDR1 is GTSNPN and CDR2 is SVGIG (reference sequence). This CDR3 comprises 13 residues. CDR3 nucleotides: TGTGCCTGGAGTGCCCTCAGAGACACTGAAACTTTCTTT. This encodes CAWSALRDTETFF.

Regarding this clonotype: This may arise from a read error, as a much more abundant clone is one base away. V and J are TRBV9 and TRBJ2-1, with D maybe TRBD1 (5 bases). Trimming cost V 4 bases and J 3 bases, with 14 bases left between them. CDR3 size: 15 residues. The germline V gene has CDR1 SGDLS and CDR2 YYNGEE. The CDR3 sequence is CASSITGTHYNEQFF. The CDR3 coding sequence is TGTGCCAGCAGCATCACAGGAACTCACTACAATGAGCAGTTCTTC.

Comment on this clonotype: Here the CDR3 omits its conserved ending phenylalanine or tryptophan, so a read error is the likely source. No DNA is shown, since the ends of the CDR3 on it are uncertain; the CDR3 is the one TCRdb lists. V gene TRBV4-2 combines with J gene TRBJ1-1; TRBD1, the table's D call, lacks a check against the DNA. Termini included, the CDR3 measures 15 amino acids. Germline-derived CDR1 and CDR2 are LGHNA and YNFKEQ. CDR3: CASGQEVTGGTEAFI.